This is a list of T cell receptor beta chains from one sample in a study of blood T cell repertoires in COVID-19. The assay was immunoSEQ multiplex PCR, and TCRdb's table has in-frame clones only and misses some. The table shows about 150,000 clones, with roughly 84% occurring only once. The sequenced sample was peripheral blood. These receptor sequences come from a man in his late teens or twenties with active or convalescent COVID-19. Both conserved end residues are part of each CDR3. The order of the fields is V gene, clone size, J gene, D gene, CDR3 protein, CDR3 DNA. The D gene is left open where the match is weak. Size is omitted from some rows. Given values are once, few, many or a class for expanded clones.

V: TRBV11-3
size: .
J: TRBJ2-1
D: TRBD2
CDR3: CASSRRTSGNTPRNNEQFF
DNA: TGTGCCAGCAGCCGACGGACTAGCGGAAACACACCCCGAAACAATGAGCAGTTCTTC

V: TRBV30
size: .
J: TRBJ2-2
D: TRBD1
CDR3: CAWSIGQGIGGELFF
DNA: TGTGCCTGGAGTATAGGACAGGGTATAGGCGGGGAGCTGTTTTTT

V: TRBV6-5
size: once
J: TRBJ2-7
D: .
CDR3: CASTPRGDSSYEQYF
DNA: TGTGCCAGCACCCCTCGGGGAGACTCTTCCTACGAGCAGTACTTC

V: TRBV6-5
size: once
J: TRBJ1-4
D: TRBD1
CDR3: CASRQGLTSEKLFF
DNA: TGTGCCAGTAGACAGGGGTTGACGAGTGAAAAACTGTTTTTT

V: TRBV19
size: .
J: TRBJ2-1
D: .
CDR3: CASSIDADSYNEQFF
DNA: TGTGCCAGTAGTATAGACGCAGACTCCTACAATGAGCAGTTCTTC

V: TRBV9
size: .
J: TRBJ1-2
D: .
CDR3: CASSVDSHASANYGYTF
DNA: TGTGCCAGCAGCGTAGACTCGCACGCCTCGGCTAACTATGGCTACACCTTC

V: TRBV11-2
size: .
J: TRBJ2-3
D: .
CDR3: CASGGIYSTDTQYF
DNA: TGTGCCAGCGGGGGGATATATTCCACAGATACGCAGTATTTT

V: TRBV6-2/TRBV6-3
size: .
J: TRBJ2-7
D: TRBD1
CDR3: CASSYSANRGLRYEQYF
DNA: TGTGCCAGCAGTTACTCGGCGAACAGGGGGCTTCGCTACGAGCAGTACTTC

V: TRBV6-6
size: .
J: TRBJ2-6
D: TRBD2
CDR3: CASSRTSGNSGANVLTF
DNA: TGTGCCAGCAGTCGGACTAGCGGTAATTCTGGGGCCAACGTCCTGACTTTC

V: TRBV6-5
size: .
J: TRBJ1-2
D: .
CDR3: CASSPRVDYGYTF
DNA: TGTGCCAGCAGCCCCCGGGTAGACTATGGCTACACCTTC

V: TRBV6-5
size: few
J: TRBJ1-2
D: .
CDR3: CASAGQSLGGYTF
DNA: TGTGCCTCCGCAGGGCAGTCCCTAGGGGGCTACACCTTC

V: TRBV7-3
size: .
J: TRBJ2-2
D: .
CDR3: CASSRAGTGELFF
DNA: TGTGCCAGCAGTAGGGCGGGCACCGGGGAGCTGTTTTTT

V: TRBV7-2
size: .
J: TRBJ2-7
D: .
CDR3: CASSLTGDPGGKQYF
DNA: TGTGCCAGCAGCTTGACAGGTGACCCGGGTGGAAAGCAGTACTTC

V: TRBV18
size: .
J: TRBJ2-1
D: .
CDR3: CASSPQIQGNEQFF
DNA: TGTGCCAGCTCACCACAAATACAGGGAAATGAGCAGTTCTTC

V: TRBV18
size: .
J: TRBJ1-2
D: .
CDR3: CASSPLSEIYGYTF
DNA: TGTGCCAGCTCACCACTGTCGGAGATTTATGGCTACACCTTC

V: TRBV7-2
size: .
J: TRBJ2-7
D: .
CDR3: CASSLEVTDYEQYF
DNA: TGTGCCAGCAGCTTAGAGGTGACAGACTACGAGCAGTACTTC

V: TRBV7-8
size: .
J: TRBJ2-7
D: TRBD2
CDR3: CASSLSFPTSVTYEQYF
DNA: TGTGCCAGCAGCTTAAGTTTCCCAACTAGCGTAACCTACGAGCAGTACTTC

V: TRBV10-3
size: .
J: TRBJ2-7
D: .
CDR3: CAISESLGASYEQYF
DNA: TGTGCCATCAGTGAGTCGTTGGGGGCCTCCTACGAGCAGTACTTC

V: TRBV24-1
size: few
J: TRBJ2-4
D: .
CDR3: CATSDLKGVRFQNIQYF
DNA: TGTGCCACCAGTGATTTAAAGGGGGTAAGGTTCCAAAACATTCAGTACTTC

V: TRBV29-1
size: .
J: TRBJ2-7
D: .
CDR3: CSVEEQTKQYF
DNA: TGCAGCGTTGAAGAGCAGACTAAGCAGTACTTC

V: TRBV9
size: .
J: TRBJ2-5
D: .
CDR3: CASNRWGGRETQYF
DNA: TGTGCCAGCAACCGGTGGGGGGGGCGAGAGACCCAGTACTTC

V: TRBV7-2
size: .
J: TRBJ2-7
D: TRBD2
CDR3: CASSTTGTSGRGEQYF
DNA: TGTGCCAGCAGCACCACCGGGACTAGCGGGAGGGGAGAGCAGTACTTC

V: TRBV28
size: .
J: TRBJ1-2
D: .
CDR3: CASSFGQVYGYTF
DNA: TGTGCCAGCAGTTTTGGACAAGTCTATGGCTACACCTTC

V: TRBV5-6
size: .
J: TRBJ2-7
D: .
CDR3: CASSPGGSYEQYF
DNA: TGTGCCAGCAGCCCGGGTGGCTCCTACGAGCAGTACTTC

V: TRBV25-1
size: once
J: TRBJ1-1
D: TRBD1
CDR3: CASSATTGADTEAFF
DNA: TGTGCCAGCAGTGCCACGACAGGGGCGGACACTGAAGCTTTCTTT

V: TRBV6-6
size: .
J: TRBJ1-6
D: .
CDR3: CASSYVEGNSPLHF
DNA: TGTGCCAGCAGTTACGTCGAGGGTAATTCACCCCTCCACTTT

V: TRBV11-2
size: .
J: TRBJ1-3
D: .
CDR3: CASSSRQHGAGNTIYF
DNA: TGTGCCAGCAGCTCCCGACAGCATGGTGCTGGAAACACCATATATTTT

V: TRBV27
size: .
J: TRBJ2-1
D: TRBD2
CDR3: CASATGGLAGVREQFF
DNA: TGTGCCAGCGCTACAGGGGGACTAGCGGGAGTGCGTGAGCAGTTCTTC

V: TRBV6-2/TRBV6-3
size: .
J: TRBJ1-2
D: .
CDR3: CASSYEVEYGYTF
DNA: TGTGCCAGCAGTTACGAGGTCGAGTATGGCTACACCTTC

V: TRBV19
size: few
J: TRBJ1-5
D: .
CDR3: CASSIPGFGNQPQHF
DNA: TGTGCCAGTAGTATCCCAGGTTTTGGCAATCAGCCCCAGCATTTT

V: TRBV6-5
size: .
J: TRBJ1-1
D: TRBD1
CDR3: CASSYRTGGFDTEAFF
DNA: TGTGCCAGCAGTTACCGGACAGGGGGCTTTGACACTGAAGCTTTCTTT

V: TRBV7-9
size: .
J: TRBJ2-1
D: TRBD1
CDR3: CASSGQGRNEQFF
DNA: TGTGCCAGCAGCGGACAGGGTAGGAATGAGCAGTTCTTC

V: TRBV6-5
size: .
J: TRBJ2-7
D: TRBD2
CDR3: CASKRAGAGYEQYF
DNA: TGTGCCAGCAAGAGAGCGGGGGCGGGCTACGAGCAGTACTTC

V: TRBV7-2
size: few
J: TRBJ2-1
D: TRBD2
CDR3: CASSSPTPGLAPFF
DNA: TGTGCCAGCAGCTCCCCAACGCCGGGACTAGCCCCGTTCTTC

V: TRBV6-6
size: .
J: TRBJ2-7
D: .
CDR3: CASSYSGKEGYEQYF
DNA: TGTGCCAGCAGTTATTCGGGGAAGGAGGGGTACGAGCAGTACTTC

V: TRBV15
size: .
J: TRBJ2-1
D: TRBD1
CDR3: CATSTRGQGVNEQFF
DNA: TGTGCCACCTCAACGAGGGGACAGGGGGTCAATGAGCAGTTCTTC

V: TRBV14
size: .
J: TRBJ1-6
D: .
CDR3: CASSHSPNSPLHF
DNA: TGTGCCAGCAGCCATAGCCCCAATTCACCCCTCCACTTT

V: TRBV11-1
size: .
J: TRBJ1-2
D: TRBD1
CDR3: CASSSWTGSGGYTF
DNA: TGTGCCAGCAGCTCCTGGACAGGGAGTGGTGGCTACACCTTC

V: TRBV19
size: .
J: TRBJ2-7
D: TRBD1
CDR3: CASSAGRDSSFYEQYF
DNA: TGTGCCAGTAGTGCAGGCCGGGACAGTTCGTTCTACGAGCAGTACTTC

V: TRBV6-2/TRBV6-3
size: .
J: TRBJ1-1
D: .
CDR3: CASSYQREGTEAFF
DNA: TGTGCCAGCAGTTACCAAAGGGAGGGCACTGAAGCTTTCTTT

V: TRBV19
size: .
J: TRBJ1-4
D: .
CDR3: CASREARNEKLFF
DNA: TGTGCCAGTAGGGAGGCTCGGAATGAAAAACTGTTTTTT